In its sample, the clone carrying this T cell receptor beta chain was seen once. As yet, its antigen is unknown. Study results and caveats: Tumor memory CD4+ T cell TCR gene usage was found to cluster with blood and lymph node memory CD4+ cells and with lymph node naive CD4+ cells.

The sorted Tregs were CD4+CD25+CD127-/low cells. Germline-derived CDR1 and CDR2 are SEHNR and FQNEAQ (reference sequence). V shed 5 bases and J 4 bases; nucleotides not matched to a gene: 7. The CDR3 has 14 residues. Constant-region reverse primers amplified full-length variable regions, followed by semi-nested Nested Universal Primer A PCR. TCRdb reprocessed the 5' RACE reads via MiXCR and lists one record per CDR3 protein. The sample records about 43,000 distinct CDR3 sequences, roughly 22% being singletons. The sequenced material came from Tregs sorted from a lymph node. This chain joins TRBV7-9 and TRBJ2-5; 7 positions match TRBD1. This sequence originates from a female donor with breast cancer. The CDR3 nucleotides read TGTGCCAGCAGCCCCCAGACAGGGACAGAGACCCAGTACTTC. Encoded protein: CASSPQTGTETQYF.